This T cell receptor beta chain comes out of a study of blood T cell repertoires in COVID-19. Whole-study context: COVID-19 samples collected from the United States, Italy and Spain covered acute and convalescent phases.

The CDR3 contains 11 residues. J lost 5 bases, V lost 4 bases, and 0 bases had no gene match. Germline CDR1 and CDR2: SQVTM and ANQGSEA. The data were produced by immunoSEQ multiplex PCR, yet TCRdb's version contains in-frame clones alone and is incomplete. The sample carries 200,000 to 250,000 clones, 83% recorded once. The origin of this receptor is a woman aged 50 to 60 who had been exposed to COVID-19. Sequencing was carried out using PBMCs or T cells enriched from blood (not recorded which). The chain employs TRBV29-1 and TRBJ2-7; 9 bases map to TRBD2. CDR3 amino acids: CSVGLADEQYF. CDR3 nucleotides: TGCAGCGTTGGACTAGCGGACGAGCAGTACTTC.